One and the same sample provided the 5 T cell receptor beta chains below, sequenced in a study of OX40 agonist ivuxolimab in advanced cancers. Measured with immunoSEQ multiplex PCR; TCRdb has only the in-frame clones, and not every one. Among 96,000 or so clones, around 80% were seen once, and the ten largest hold 5.8%. Sequencing was performed on CD4+ or CD8+ T cells sorted from blood, taken in a trial of the OX40 agonist ivuxolimab. Every receptor here comes from an adult with an advanced solid tumor such as melanoma, head and neck, liver or kidney cancer.

The chain links TRBV5-1 to TRBJ2-6, with D unclear. This CDR3 region has 16 residues. Trimming removed 1 base at V and 0 bases at J, with 8 bases between. Germline assignment: CDR1 SGHRS and CDR2 YFSETQ. CDR3 amino acids: CASSLSRNSGANVLTF. DNA of the CDR3: TGCGCCAGCAGCTTGTCCAGAAACTCTGGGGCCAACGTCCTGACTTTC.

The gene calls are TRBV15 and TRBJ1-1; D unresolved. Deletions cut 2 bases from V and 3 bases from J, with 7 bases between. Germline V lookup: CDR1 LNHNV, CDR2 YYDKDF (reference sequence). CDR3 length: 13 residues. This CDR3 reads CATSRQSYTEAFF. As DNA, the CDR3 is TGTGCCACCAGCAGACAAAGCTACACTGAAGCTTTCTTT.

V is TRBV29-1 and J is TRBJ1-2; tentatively, D is TRBD1 (5 bases). Germline CDR1 and CDR2: SQVTM and ANQGSEA. V shed 0 bases and J shed 6 bases, with 14 bases lying between them. The CDR3 is 14 amino acids. The CDR3 region has the DNA TGCAGCGTTGAAGATTGGGGGAGATCCGATGGCTACACCTTC. It codes for CSVEDWGRSDGYTF.

The CDR3 reads CASKERGPNSGNTIYF. The CDR3 DNA sequence: TGTGCCAGTAAGGAGCGGGGACCCAACTCTGGAAACACCATATATTTT. This chain connects TRBV19 to TRBJ1-3; maybe TRBD1 (5 bases). Trimming took off 7 bases at V and 0 bases at J, with 16 bases between the two ends. This CDR3 spans 16 amino acids. Germline V CDR1 and CDR2: LNHDA, SQIVND (reference sequence).

The gene calls are TRBV5-7 and TRBJ2-7; unclear D gene. TRBV5-7 is treated as an ORF (open reading frame) with a function not yet certain. Trimming removed 0 bases from V and 4 bases from J, with 14 bases in between. The CDR3 covers 15 residues. The CDR3 region is CASSLGLRHCYEQYF. The DNA of the CDR3 is TGTGCCAGCAGCTTGGGGCTCAGACATTGTTACGAGCAGTACTTC.